This T cell receptor (beta chain) was recovered during a study of breast tumors, draining lymph nodes, adjacent tissues. Each CDR3 protein is one row after TCRdb ran MiXCR on the multiplex PCR reads. The sample yields about 130,000 distinct CDR3 sequences, about 20% seen once. Breast cancer patients provided tissue from their axillary draining lymph nodes. This clonotype was seen many times. The specimen sequenced was axillary lymph node tissue. The sequence came from a female donor with breast cancer. Some clones in this sample may be carry-over from other donors' samples.

The CDR3 sequence is CSLSGLTNYEQYF. The DNA for the CDR3 is TGCAGTTTGAGCGGGTTAACTAACTACGAGCAGTACTTC. The chain carries TRBV20-1 and TRBJ2-7; possibly TRBD2 for D (6 bases). The CDR3 runs 13 residues. Trimming took 8 bases from V and 3 from J, leaving 17 bases between them. In germline, CDR1 is DFQATT, CDR2 SNEGSKA (reference sequence).